The clone carrying this TCR beta chain was observed a single time. This specimen belongs to a study of blood T cell repertoires in COVID-19. Overall study context: Samples of COVID-19 (acute and convalescent) were obtained from the United States, Italy and Spain. Sample material is recorded as cDNA or gDNA derived from T cells, B-cell-depleted T cells, or PBMCs.

Original analysis: From reference gene primer amplification, estimates of nucleated cell counts were derived. Repertoires were generated with immunoSEQ multiplex PCR, while TCRdb's copy carries only in-frame clones and drops some. V, J and clone size are those of that table, while D and trimming were read from the DNA. The top ten hold roughly 8.7% of the sample, which has roughly 200,000 clones, about 80% seen once. Sequencing was performed on peripheral blood. This TCR was recovered from a woman in her forties or fifties with active or convalescent COVID-19.

The CDR3 protein is CASSVGTGETQYF. Here the CDR3 DNA reads TGTGCCAGCAGTGTCGGGACAGGGGAGACCCAGTACTTC. The V and J genes are TRBV7-3 and TRBJ2-5, with 9 bases identical to TRBD1. V was pared by 6 bases and J by 5 bases, with 4 bases of the junction left unmatched. Germline V gives CDR1 SGHTA, CDR2 FQGTGA. This CDR3 has 13 residues. Drawing the rest from reference TRBV7-3 and TRBJ2-5, the complete variable domain is GAGVSQTPSNKVTEKGKYVELRCDPISGHTALYWYRQSLGQGPEFLIYFQGTGAADDSGLPNDRFFAVRPEGSVSTLKIQRTERGDSAVYLCASSVGTGETQYFGPGTRLLVL.